A single sample gave rise to the 28 T cell receptor beta chains below, sequenced in a study of OX40 agonist ivuxolimab in advanced cancers. Profiling relied on immunoSEQ multiplex PCR, and the TCRdb table lists in-frame clones only, not all of them. The top ten hold about 4.3% of the sample, which has about 40,000 clones, 85% to 90% seen once. The sequenced sample was CD4+ or CD8+ T cells sorted from blood, obtained in a trial of the OX40 agonist ivuxolimab. These receptors were obtained from an adult with an advanced solid tumor such as melanoma, head and neck, liver or kidney cancer.

The chain employs TRBV5-1 and TRBJ1-1; no reliable D call. Germline V CDR1 and CDR2: SGHRS, YFSETQ. V dropped 4 bases and J dropped 4 bases, with 14 bases sitting between them. This CDR3 has 14 residues. The DNA of the CDR3 is TGCGCCAGCAGCCCAAACGTGGGAGCCACTGAAGCTTTCTTT. It codes for CASSPNVGATEAFF.

CDR3 sequence reads: CASSVSPYEQYF. DNA of the CDR3: TGTGCCAGCAGTGTCTCCCCCTACGAGCAGTACTTC. J is TRBJ2-7 and V is TRBV2; no reliable D call. The ends were cut back, 4 bases at V and 2 bases at J, with 6 bases in the middle. Germline V gene sequence: CDR1 SNHLY, CDR2 FYNNEI. The CDR3 is made up of 12 amino acids.

The chain employs TRBV18 and TRBJ2-5; D may be TRBD1 or TRBD2 (5 bases each). The V gene lost 3 bases and the J gene lost 4 bases, with 12 bases spanning the gap. The CDR3 runs to 14 residues. The V gene's germline CDR1 is KGHSH and CDR2 LQKENI. CDR3 loop: CASSPVSGLETQYF. CDR3 DNA sequence: TGTGCCAGCTCACCGGTATCGGGGCTAGAGACCCAGTACTTC. The full variable domain, in which reference TRBV18 and TRBJ2-5 provide the parts outside the CDR3, is NAGVMQNPRHLVRRRGQEARLRCSPMKGHSHVYWYRQLPEEGLKFMVYLQKENIIDESGMPKERFSAEFPKEGPSILRIQQVVRGDSAAYFCASSPVSGLETQYFGPGTRLLVL.

V usage is TRBV11-2 and J usage is TRBJ2-1, with 8 bases that match TRBD2. The CDR3 is made up of 15 amino acids. Germline CDR1 is SGHAT and CDR2 is FQNNGV. V shed 1 base and J 9 bases; nucleotides not matched to a gene: 8. The CDR3 spells CASSLGTSQDGEQFF. CDR3 nucleotide sequence: TGTGCCAGCAGCTTAGGGACTAGCCAGGACGGTGAGCAGTTCTTC.

This clone has a single count. The chain uses TRBV18 and TRBJ1-2; D perhaps matches TRBD1 (6 bases). The CDR3 spans 15 residues. V lost 5 bases to trimming and J lost 4 bases, with 17 bases between them. Germline V CDR1 and CDR2: KGHSH, LQKENI. The CDR3 region has the DNA TGTGCCAGCTCAGACCAGGGGAATAGGGGCTATGGCTACACCTTC. This sequence encodes CASSDQGNRGYGYTF.

V is TRBV19 and J is TRBJ2-1; D remains unclear. The length of the CDR3 is 14 residues. The V gene lost 7 bases and the J gene lost 4 bases, with 14 bases spanning the gap. CDR1 and CDR2 (germline): LNHDA, SQIVND (reference sequence). CDR3: CASTPQLQYNEQFF. In DNA, the CDR3 is TGTGCCAGTACTCCCCAACTACAGTACAATGAGCAGTTCTTC.

This clone was seen once. The V and J genes are TRBV6-1 and TRBJ1-6; D is perhaps TRBD1 (6 bases). The CDR3 is 15 residues long. The germline CDR1 and CDR2 sequences are MNHNS and SASEGT. V was pared by 6 bases and J by 4 bases, with 13 bases between. CDR3 region: CASRGEGGYNSPLHF. The CDR3 coding sequence is TGTGCCAGCAGGGGAGAGGGGGGATATAATTCACCCCTCCACTTT.

J is TRBJ2-3 and V is TRBV30; no firm D call. CDR1 is GTSNPN, CDR2 SVGIG, per germline (reference sequence). The V end lost 0 bases, the J end lost 5 bases, and 3 bases lay between the germline ends. The CDR3 contains 11 residues. CDR3 in DNA: TGTGCCTGGAGTGTCGGAGATACGCAGTATTTT. It yields the protein CAWSVGDTQYF.

V is TRBV30 and J is TRBJ2-7; 7 positions match TRBD1. The CDR3 is 12 residues long. V dropped 4 bases and J dropped 2; count of bases not matched to a gene: 2. Germline V gene data show CDR1 as GTSNPN and CDR2 as SVGIG (reference sequence). This CDR3 is CAWNRGPYEQYF. CDR3 nucleotides: TGTGCCTGGAACAGGGGCCCCTACGAGCAGTACTTC.

The chain recombines TRBV4-2 with TRBJ2-1, with TRBD2 matching 7 bases. Germline CDR1 reads LGHNA; CDR2 reads YNFKEQ. Trimming at V came to 3 bases and at J to 0 bases, leaving 5 bases not matched to a gene. The CDR3 sequence is 16 residues long. CDR3 sequence (DNA): TGTGCCAGCAGCCATGGCGGGGGTTCCTCCTACAATGAGCAGTTCTTC. It translates to CASSHGGGSSYNEQFF.

The chain combines TRBV29-1 with TRBJ2-5, with TRBD1 matching over 7 bases. The CDR3 runs 11 residues. V was pared by 8 bases and J by 4 bases, with 4 bases of the junction left unmatched. The germline V gene has CDR1 SQVTM and CDR2 ANQGSEA. CDR3 sequence reads: CSTRQGETQYF. For the CDR3, the DNA is TGCAGCACTCGACAGGGAGAGACCCAGTACTTC.

V usage is TRBV6-1 and J usage is TRBJ1-5, with 8 positions matching TRBD1. This CDR3 spans 15 amino acids. The V gene's germline CDR1 is MNHNS and CDR2 SASEGT. V lost 2 bases, J lost 4 bases, and 4 bases stayed unmatched. As DNA, the CDR3 is TGTGCCAGCAGTGAAAGTGGGACAGGTAATCAGCCCCAGCATTTT. Translation gives CASSESGTGNQPQHF.

A note on this clone: Other DNA variants within this sample encode the same CDR3. V and J are TRBV7-2 and TRBJ1-5; D gene ambiguous. The germline V gene encodes CDR1 SGHTA and CDR2 FQGNSA. V was clipped by 1 base and J by 1 base, with 5 bases between them. The CDR3 is 14 residues long. In nucleotides, the CDR3 is TGTGCCAGCAGCTTAGGTGTAAGCAATCAGCCCCAGCATTTT. This gives the protein CASSLGVSNQPQHF.

By frequency in the sample, this clone is medium-sized (0.01 to 0.1%). The V gene is TRBV6-1, the J gene TRBJ2-7; tentative D call: TRBD2 (6 bases). Germline CDR1 MNHNS, CDR2 SASEGT. Trimming took 2 bases from V and 6 from J, leaving 14 bases between them. CDR3 length equals 14 residues. The CDR3 loop is CASSERQAGSEQYF. DNA of the CDR3: TGTGCCAGCAGTGAACGGCAGGCGGGGAGCGAGCAGTACTTC.

The chain joins TRBV28 to TRBJ2-5, with TRBD2 identical over 7 bases. Germline lookup yields CDR1 MDHEN and CDR2 SYDVKM. The CDR3 has 15 residues. The V and J ends lost 3 bases and 3 bases, in that order; junction bases with no gene match: 7. CDR3 nucleotides: TGTGCCAGCAGTTTCGAGCGGGGTGCGGAAGAGACCCAGTACTTC. Translated: CASSFERGAEETQYF.

This rearrangement joins TRBV19 to TRBJ1-4, with D uncertain. Trimming removed 3 bases at V and 0 bases at J, with 5 bases between. The CDR3 extends over 14 amino acids. Germline CDR1 and CDR2: LNHDA and SQIVND (reference sequence). In DNA form, the CDR3 reads TGTGCCAGTAGTATGGGGTCAACTAATGAAAAACTGTTTTTT. This sequence encodes CASSMGSTNEKLFF.

This clone was detected a few times. The genes are TRBV11-2 and TRBJ2-7; 14 bases are a match to TRBD2. Germline assignment: CDR1 SGHAT and CDR2 FQNNGV. V dropped 5 bases and J dropped 4; count of bases not matched to a gene: 1. The CDR3 sequence is 14 residues long. This chain's CDR3 is CASSRLAGGYEQYF. The CDR3 region has the DNA TGTGCCAGCAGCCGACTAGCGGGAGGGTACGAGCAGTACTTC.

The chain links TRBV5-1 to TRBJ1-5, with 7 bases matching TRBD1. The germline CDR1 and CDR2 sequences are SGHRS and YFSETQ. V was pared by 4 bases and J by 3 bases, with 7 bases of the junction left unmatched. The CDR3 length is 15 residues. The CDR3 reads CASSQGGGYNQPQHF. The CDR3 region has the DNA TGCGCCAGCAGCCAGGGGGGAGGGTACAATCAGCCCCAGCATTTT.

This chain links TRBV5-6 with TRBJ2-5; perhaps TRBD1 as D (6 bases). The germline CDR1 and CDR2 sequences are SGHDT and YYEEEE. V was cut by 0 bases and J by 4 bases, with 13 bases left in between. The CDR3 contains 15 residues. Here the CDR3 reads CASSLDGAGVETQYF. Written as DNA, the CDR3 is TGTGCCAGCAGCTTGGATGGGGCAGGGGTAGAGACCCAGTACTTC.

The chain combines TRBV18 with TRBJ1-1; 8 positions agree with TRBD1. The CDR3 has 16 amino acids. Trimming at V came to 3 bases and at J to 1 base, leaving 7 bases not matched to a gene. Germline V gene sequence: CDR1 KGHSH, CDR2 LQKENI. For the CDR3, the DNA is TGTGCCAGCTCACCCATAGCGGGGACAGGGAACACTGAAGCTTTCTTT. Amino acids: CASSPIAGTGNTEAFF.

The rearrangement uses TRBV28 and TRBJ1-5, with D possibly being TRBD1 (6 bases). V lost 7 bases to trimming and J lost 2 bases, with 15 bases between them. Germline loops: CDR1 MDHEN, CDR2 SYDVKM. The CDR3 contains 15 residues. CDR3 loop: CASTTGGRGNQPQHF. DNA of the CDR3: TGTGCCAGCACTACGGGGGGCCGCGGCAATCAGCCCCAGCATTTT. Complete variable domain (other parts from reference TRBV28 and TRBJ1-5): DVKVTQSSRYLVKRTGEKVFLECVQDMDHENMFWYRQDPGLGLRLIYFSYDVKMKEKGDIPEGYSVSREKKERFSLILESASTNQTSMYLCASTTGGRGNQPQHFGDGTRLSIL.

J is TRBJ1-1 and V is TRBV27; 9 bases agree with TRBD1. Unmatched junction bases numbered 13, after V lost 5 bases and J lost 3 bases. Germline CDR1 and CDR2: MNHEY and SMNVEV (reference sequence). CDR3 length: 17 amino acids. CDR3 nucleotides: TGTGCCAGCAGTAAGGGATGGACAGGGGCATTCGACACTGAAGCTTTCTTT. This translates into CASSKGWTGAFDTEAFF.

The V and J genes are TRBV5-1 and TRBJ1-4; 8 positions match TRBD1. V lost 4 bases and J lost 7; bases outside the gene matches: 9. Germline loops: CDR1 SGHRS, CDR2 YFSETQ. The CDR3 loop spans 15 amino acids. This chain's CDR3 is CASSPGGALSEKLFF. In nucleotides, the CDR3 is TGCGCCAGCAGCCCAGGGGGCGCGTTAAGTGAAAAACTGTTTTTT.

In this sample, this clone turned up a few times. This sequence joins TRBV29-1 and TRBJ1-1; no firm D call. The CDR3 extends over 10 amino acids. Trimming left V 5 bases short and J 7 bases short, with 8 bases between. Germline CDR1 reads SQVTM; CDR2 reads ANQGSEA. The CDR3 region has the DNA TGCAGCGTTTGGGATGGTGAAGCTTTCTTT. It translates to CSVWDGEAFF.

The V and J genes are TRBV6-5 and TRBJ1-6; the D gene is possibly TRBD1 (5 bases). Germline CDR1 MNHEY, CDR2 SVGAGI. The length of the CDR3 is 14 residues. V was cut by 5 bases and J by 6 bases, with 11 bases left in between. The CDR3 nucleotides are TGTGCCAGCAGTCGCCGGGGGACTAATTCACCCCTCCACTTT. Protein: CASSRRGTNSPLHF.

The chain recombines TRBV28 with TRBJ1-2; no definite D call. Trimming stripped 3 bases from V and 7 bases from J, with 12 bases between. The CDR3 sequence is 13 residues long. Germline lookup yields CDR1 MDHEN and CDR2 SYDVKM. The CDR3 nucleotides are TGTGCCAGCAGTTTTTTAGGGTATCCTGGCTACACCTTC. Protein product: CASSFLGYPGYTF.

This chain uses TRBV2 with TRBJ2-1; no clear D gene. Trimming took 10 bases from V and 10 from J, leaving 14 bases between them. The CDR3 loop spans 11 amino acids. CDR1 is SNHLY, CDR2 FYNNEI, per germline. The chain's CDR3 is CATSGHQEQFF. CDR3 DNA sequence: TGTGCCACCTCGGGCCACCAGGAGCAGTTCTTC.

The chain is built from TRBV6-5 and TRBJ2-7, with D tentatively TRBD1 or TRBD2 (7 bases each). V gave up 2 bases and J gave up 4 bases, with 12 bases separating them. The CDR3 covers 14 residues. Looked up from germline, CDR1 is MNHEY and CDR2 is SVGAGI. CDR3 in amino acids: CASSYGQGGYEQYF. The CDR3 DNA is TGTGCCAGCAGTTACGGGCAGGGGGGGTACGAGCAGTACTTC.